These 23 T cell receptor beta chains originate from one sample sequenced in a study of T cell responses to AZD1222 COVID-19 vaccine. The data were produced by immunoSEQ multiplex PCR, yet TCRdb's version contains in-frame clones alone and is incomplete. This table has under 150,000 clones, approximately 89% appearing once. Material: peripheral blood, obtained on day 0 of AZD1222 vaccination. These receptors all come from an adult in good health.

The chain couples TRBV4-3 to TRBJ2-7; maybe TRBD1 (5 bases). The CDR3 has 13 residues. V was trimmed by 4 bases and J by 2 bases, leaving 9 bases between them. Germline V CDR1 and CDR2: LGHNA, YSLEER. CDR3 loop: CASSPDSTYEQYF. The DNA for the CDR3 is TGCGCCAGCAGCCCCGACAGCACCTACGAGCAGTACTTC.

The chain carries TRBV6-1 and TRBJ1-1; D is ambiguous. Trimming took 2 bases from V and 8 from J, leaving 3 bases between them. CDR3 length: 10 residues. Germline CDR1 reads MNHNS; CDR2 reads SASEGT. The CDR3 here is CASSEFEAFF. The CDR3 DNA reads TGTGCCAGCAGTGAATTCGAAGCTTTCTTT.

The sample holds one count of this clone. The rearrangement uses TRBV10-3 and TRBJ1-2; TRBD1 matches 8 bases. Germline V gives CDR1 ENHRY, CDR2 SYGVKD. The CDR3 loop spans 16 amino acids. Unmatched junction bases numbered 8, after V lost 2 bases and J lost 3 bases. Written as DNA, the CDR3 is TGTGCCATCAGTGAGACCATAGAGACAGGGGACTATGGCTACACCTTC. Protein: CAISETIETGDYGYTF.

The chain combines TRBV7-3 with TRBJ1-1; 7 bases are shared with TRBD1. V shed 5 bases and J 6 bases; nucleotides not matched to a gene: 9. Germline V gene sequence: CDR1 SGHTA, CDR2 FQGTGA. The CDR3 runs 14 residues. In DNA form, the CDR3 reads TGTGCCAGCAGCCCGTCAGGGGGAGGAGCTGAAGCTTTCTTT. Encoded protein: CASSPSGGGAEAFF. The full variable domain, its missing parts supplied by reference TRBV7-3 and TRBJ1-1, is GAGVSQTPSNKVTEKGKYVELRCDPISGHTALYWYRQSLGQGPEFLIYFQGTGAADDSGLPNDRFFAVRPEGSVSTLKIQRTERGDSAVYLCASSPSGGGAEAFFGQGTRLTVV.

This chain's CDR3 is CASSPQGLDEQYF. DNA for the CDR3: TGTGCCAGCTCACCCCAGGGGCTGGACGAGCAGTACTTC. This chain joins TRBV18 and TRBJ2-7; tentatively, D is TRBD1 (6 bases). Germline V CDR1 and CDR2: KGHSH, LQKENI. Deletions cut 3 bases from V and 5 bases from J, with 11 bases between. This CDR3 contains 13 residues.

J is TRBJ1-1 and V is TRBV28, with a weak D call TRBD1 (6 bases). V was trimmed by 6 bases and J by 9 bases, leaving 23 bases between them. Germline V gives CDR1 MDHEN, CDR2 SYDVKM. The CDR3 runs 15 residues. The CDR3 loop is CASSLAGFQQGKAFF. The CDR3 region has the DNA TGTGCCAGCAGCTTGGCAGGGTTTCAGCAGGGGAAAGCTTTCTTT.

This chain connects TRBV5-1 to TRBJ2-7; tentatively, D is TRBD2 (6 bases). Per the germline V gene, CDR1 is SGHRS and CDR2 is YFSETQ. CDR3 length equals 15 residues. Trimming took off 4 bases at V and 7 bases at J, with 21 bases between the two ends. CDR3 sequence: CASSPLDPKRGEQYF. In DNA, the CDR3 is TGCGCCAGCAGCCCCCTTGACCCGAAACGGGGGGAGCAGTACTTC.

The rearrangement joins TRBV27 to TRBJ2-1; D not resolved. Germline CDR1 reads MNHEY; CDR2 reads SMNVEV (reference sequence). This CDR3 contains 12 residues. Trimming took 1 base from V and 9 from J, leaving 7 bases between them. The CDR3 DNA reads as TGTGCCAGCAGTTTATTGGGTGGTGAGCAGTTCTTC. Encoded protein: CASSLLGGEQFF.

At least ten counts were recorded for this clone. The rearrangement joins TRBV3-1 (or the pseudogene TRBV3-2) to TRBJ2-7; TRBD2 might be the D (6 bases). V was shortened by 4 bases and J by 6 bases, with 13 bases between the two germline ends. CDR1 LGHDT and CDR2 YNNKEL come from the germline V gene (reference sequence). CDR3 length equals 13 residues. CDR3 sequence reads: CASSRRESGEQYF. In nucleotides, the CDR3 is TGTGCCAGCAGCCGTCGGGAGTCAGGCGAGCAGTACTTC.

The J gene is TRBJ2-7, the V gene TRBV4-2; no clear D gene. CDR1 and CDR2 from the germline V gene are LGHNA and YNFKEQ. The ends were cut back, 0 bases at V and 9 bases at J, with 15 bases in the middle. The CDR3 spans 14 residues. The CDR3 DNA reads as TGTGCCAGCAGCCAAGATGGAAGGGATCTAGGGCAGTACTTC. Translating it yields CASSQDGRDLGQYF.

V gene TRBV7-2 combines with J gene TRBJ1-3; no definite D call. V shed 1 base and J shed 8 bases, with 9 bases lying between them. The CDR3 consists of 13 residues. The V gene's germline CDR1 is SGHTA and CDR2 FQGNSA. The CDR3 nucleotides are TGTGCCAGCAGCTTAGAGTGGGTAGACACCATATATTTT. Its protein product is CASSLEWVDTIYF.

CDR3 sequence: CASSPRITDTQYF. For the CDR3, the DNA is TGTGCCAGCAGCCCTCGAATCACAGATACGCAGTATTTT. The V call is TRBV9, the J call TRBJ2-3; D remains unclear. The germline V and J ends were trimmed by 4 bases and 2 bases, with 8 bases remaining between them. Per the germline V gene, CDR1 is SGDLS and CDR2 is YYNGEE. There are 13 residues in the CDR3.

The rearrangement uses TRBV25-1 and TRBJ2-1, with 7 positions matching TRBD2. The CDR3 consists of 16 residues. CDR1 is MGHDK, CDR2 SYGVNS, per germline. The V segment lost 4 bases and the J segment 4 bases; nucleotides outside the gene matches: 10. CDR3 in amino acids: CASSGGLVSIYNEQFF. Written as DNA, the CDR3 is TGTGCCAGCAGTGGAGGACTAGTTTCGATATACAATGAGCAGTTCTTC.

The genes are TRBV7-2 and TRBJ2-7; 10 bases are shared with TRBD2. Unmatched junction bases numbered 3, after V lost 1 base and J lost 3 bases. Germline V gene sequence: CDR1 SGHTA, CDR2 FQGNSA. The CDR3 runs to 15 residues. The CDR3 is CASSLGLAGDYEQYF. In nucleotides, the CDR3 is TGTGCCAGCAGCTTAGGACTAGCGGGTGACTACGAGCAGTACTTC.

The chain is built from TRBV10-2 and TRBJ2-2, with D possibly matching TRBD1 (6 bases). Germline V gene lookup returns CDR1 WSHSY and CDR2 SAAADI. The CDR3 sequence is 14 residues long. Trimming took 7 bases from V and 2 from J, leaving 11 bases between them. CDR3 DNA sequence: TGCGCCAGCAACAGGGATAGTAACACCGGGGAGCTGTTTTTT. Translating it yields CASNRDSNTGELFF.

J is TRBJ2-7 and V is TRBV5-1; D may be TRBD1 (6 bases). The germline V gene has CDR1 SGHRS and CDR2 YFSETQ. V was cut by 0 bases and J by 7 bases, with 11 bases left in between. The CDR3 has 13 amino acids. The CDR3 DNA reads TGCGCCAGCAGCTTGGACAGGGCTGGGGAGCAGTACTTC. It codes for CASSLDRAGEQYF. Full variable domain (remainder filled in from reference TRBV5-1 and TRBJ2-7): KAGVTQTPRYLIKTRGQQVTLSCSPISGHRSVSWYQQTPGQGLQFLFEYFSETQRNKGNFPGRFSGRQFSNSRSEMNVSTLELGDSALYLCASSLDRAGEQYFGPGTRLTVT.

The chain carries TRBV2 and TRBJ1-4, with no clear D. The CDR3 totals 13 residues. The ends were cut back, 6 bases at V and 3 bases at J, with 8 bases in the middle. The germline gives CDR1 SNHLY, CDR2 FYNNEI. CDR3 amino acids: CASRRLANEKLFF. CDR3 nucleotide sequence: TGTGCCAGCAGGAGGTTAGCTAATGAAAAACTGTTTTTT. The complete variable domain, with remaining parts taken from reference TRBV2 and TRBJ1-4, reads EPEVTQTPSHQVTQMGQEVILRCVPISNHLYFYWYRQILGQKVEFLVSFYNNEISEKSEIFDDQFSVERPDGSNFTLKIRSTKLEDSAMYFCASRRLANEKLFFGSGTQLSVL.

This clone was seen a single time. The J gene is TRBJ1-5, the V gene TRBV9; possibly TRBD1 for D (5 bases). Trimming removed 2 bases at V and 5 bases at J, with 8 bases between. The CDR3 spans 13 residues. Germline V lookup: CDR1 SGDLS, CDR2 YYNGEE. The CDR3 nucleotides are TGTGCCAGCAGCGTCGACAGTTATCAGCCCCAGCATTTT. It translates to CASSVDSYQPQHF.

The chain uses TRBV9 and TRBJ2-1, with D hard to call. Germline V lookup: CDR1 SGDLS, CDR2 YYNGEE. This CDR3 spans 16 amino acids. Between the trimmed V and J ends, which lost 0 bases and 4 bases, there was a span of 14 bases. CDR3 sequence (DNA): TGTGCCAGCAGCGTAGATCAAGACGTGGAATACAATGAGCAGTTCTTC. This encodes CASSVDQDVEYNEQFF.

The CDR3 DNA reads TGTGCCAGCAGTCCCACAGGGGGTATCGCAGATACGCAGTATTTT. This sequence encodes CASSPTGGIADTQYF. The V call is TRBV6-1, the J call TRBJ2-3; TRBD1 matches at 8 bases. From germline, CDR1 is MNHNS and CDR2 SASEGT. CDR3 size: 15 residues. V lost 5 bases and J lost 4; bases outside the gene matches: 8.

The rearrangement links TRBV5-8 to TRBJ2-5, with 14 bases identical to TRBD2. Germline V lookup: CDR1 SGHTS, CDR2 YDEGEE. This CDR3 is 17 amino acids long. Trimming took 4 bases from V and 1 from J; bases not matched to a gene: 6. The CDR3: CASSPGLAGGLQETQYF. The DNA for the CDR3 is TGTGCCAGCAGCCCAGGACTAGCGGGGGGCCTCCAAGAGACCCAGTACTTC. Variable domain in full (rest from reference TRBV5-8 and TRBJ2-5): EAGVTQSPTHLIKTRGQQATLRCSPISGHTSVYWYQQALGLGLQFLLWYDEGEERNRGNFPPRFSGRQFPNYSSELNVNALELEDSALYLCASSPGLAGGLQETQYFGPGTRLLVL.

CDR3 in amino acids: CASSPTGVATEAFF. As DNA, the CDR3 is TGTGCCAGCAGTCCAACAGGGGTGGCGACTGAAGCTTTCTTT. V usage is TRBV7-3 and J usage is TRBJ1-1, with 7 bases identical to TRBD1. The CDR3 has 14 residues. V gave up 6 bases and J gave up 5 bases; unmatched junction bases: 9. Germline V gene data show CDR1 as SGHTA and CDR2 as FQGTGA.

V usage is TRBV11-2 and J usage is TRBJ1-4; D unresolved. The CDR3 runs to 12 residues. Per the germline V gene, CDR1 is SGHAT and CDR2 is FQNNGV. V lost 5 bases and J 8 bases, leaving 9 bases between the germline ends. CDR3 protein: CASSPRGEKLFF. The DNA for the CDR3 is TGTGCCAGCAGCCCCCGTGGGGAAAAACTGTTTTTT.